The rows below give T cell receptor beta chains drawn from one sample of a study of blood T cells in healthy people across ages. Using its own MiXCR run on the 5' RACE reads, TCRdb lists one record per CDR3 protein. The sample lists approximately 850,000 distinct CDR3 sequences, 40% to 50% occurring once. The sequenced sample was blood. The source is a man in his 60s in good health. Each CDR3 is given with its conserved first and last residue. Clone size is not always given. Where it is, it says once, few, many or a class for expanded clones.

j_gene,v_gene,abundance,CDR3aa
TRBJ2-2,TRBV4-3,.,CASSQEGTGVSGELFF
TRBJ1-4,TRBV6-1,few,CASRPRGDTNEKLFF
TRBJ2-7,TRBV21-1,few,CASSKIGRDYEQYF
TRBJ2-1,TRBV3-1,.,CASSPAGGINEQFF
TRBJ1-1,TRBV5-5,few,CASSLEATGNTEAFF
TRBJ2-5,TRBV5-1,.,CASSPGRTRQETQYF
TRBJ1-6,TRBV4-1,.,CASSESGTAYNSPLHF
TRBJ2-5,TRBV5-1,few,CASSLLAGDQETQYF
TRBJ1-2,TRBV11-3,.,CASSLGRQGDGYTF
TRBJ2-1,TRBV18,.,CASSPKGRVGRGEQFF
TRBJ2-7,TRBV6-5,few,CASSSSGGRSYEQYF
TRBJ2-3,TRBV18,.,CASSETGKVQYF
TRBJ1-2,TRBV12-3/TRBV12-4,few,CASSLRQGSDYGYTF
TRBJ1-5,TRBV6-1,once,CASSESMGGGQPQHF
TRBJ2-2,TRBV14,.,CASSRSISTGELFF
TRBJ1-6,TRBV5-1,few,CASSLSGPEPLHF
TRBJ1-6,TRBV7-2,many,CASSMGTGLNSPLHF
TRBJ2-3,TRBV20-1,few,CSAPRSGAPGTQYF
TRBJ2-6,TRBV27,.,CASSFGDSRFGTNVLTF
TRBJ2-7,TRBV7-6,.,CASSLGAEKSYEQYF